These 11 T cell receptor beta chains came from one sample sequenced in a study of cytomegalovirus exposure and HLA in healthy donors. With 60 Vbeta and 13 Jbeta primers, the PCR was carried out. The assay was immunoSEQ multiplex PCR, and TCRdb's table has in-frame clones only and misses some. The sample has approximately 190,000 clones; about four fifths are singletons. The source material was PBMCs. The origin of the receptors is a man aged 40-49 years in good health and CMV-seropositive.

The V gene is TRBV30, the J gene TRBJ1-1, with a weak D call TRBD1 (6 bases). Trimming pared 4 bases from V and 2 bases from J, leaving 14 bases between. CDR3 length: 14 residues. CDR1 and CDR2 from the germline V gene are GTSNPN and SVGIG (reference sequence). Here the CDR3 reads CAWKEDSHNTEAFF. CDR3 bases: TGTGCCTGGAAAGAGGACAGTCATAACACTGAAGCTTTCTTT.

This clone came up a few times. V gene TRBV6-5 combines with J gene TRBJ1-5; D is possibly TRBD1 (5 bases). With 6 bases removed from V and 2 bases from J, the gap between germline ends came to 11 bases. The germline gives CDR1 MNHEY, CDR2 SVGAGI. CDR3 length: 14 residues. The CDR3 reads CASRRRGGNQPQHF. In nucleotides, the CDR3 is TGTGCCAGCAGGCGTCGGGGGGGCAATCAGCCCCAGCATTTT.

The rearrangement uses TRBV7-3 and TRBJ2-7; 9 nucleotides match TRBD1. V lost 5 bases to trimming and J lost 10 bases; unmatched junction nucleotides: 9. Germline values: CDR1 SGHTA, CDR2 FQGTGA. The CDR3 is made up of 13 amino acids. The chain's CDR3 is CASSTRTGENQYF. CDR3 DNA: TGTGCCAGCAGCACTCGGACAGGGGAGAACCAGTACTTC. Full variable domain (outside the CDR3, taken from reference TRBV7-3 and TRBJ2-7): GAGVSQTPSNKVTEKGKYVELRCDPISGHTALYWYRQSLGQGPEFLIYFQGTGAADDSGLPNDRFFAVRPEGSVSTLKIQRTERGDSAVYLCASSTRTGENQYFGPGTRLTVT.

This clone was observed once. The rearrangement joins TRBV4-2 to TRBJ2-1; TRBD1 matches at 7 bases. Unmatched junction bases numbered 2, after V lost 0 bases and J lost 3 bases. CDR1 LGHNA and CDR2 YNFKEQ come from the germline V gene. CDR3 length: 15 residues. The CDR3 nucleotides are TGTGCCAGCAGCCAAGAAGACAGGGTCTACAATGAGCAGTTCTTC. It is translated as CASSQEDRVYNEQFF.

The chain recombines TRBV5-1 with TRBJ2-5; 10 nucleotides line up with TRBD1. CDR3 size: 15 residues. Germline-derived CDR1 and CDR2 are SGHRS and YFSETQ. The trim removed 0 bases at V and 5 bases at J, leaving 4 bases unmatched. The DNA of the CDR3 is TGCGCCAGCAGCTTGGGCGGACAGGGGGTGGAGACCCAGTACTTC. Translated, it gives CASSLGGQGVETQYF.

The chain links TRBV2 to TRBJ2-5; 7 bases fit TRBD2. Germline CDR1 is SNHLY and CDR2 is FYNNEI. This CDR3 has 19 amino acids. Losses at the gene ends were 8 bases for V and 0 bases for J; bases not matched to a gene: 21. The CDR3 DNA is TGTGCCAGCGGCCGGGACGGGGGGAAAACCCCTCTGGACCAAGAGACCCAGTACTTC. It codes for CASGRDGGKTPLDQETQYF.

V usage is TRBV11-2 and J usage is TRBJ2-3; perhaps TRBD2 as D (6 bases). Germline V gives CDR1 SGHAT, CDR2 FQNNGV. The V and J ends lost 1 base and 2 bases respectively, with 13 bases between them. CDR3 length: 16 residues. CDR3 coding DNA: TGTGCCAGCAGCTTAGGAGTGGCGGGACTCACAGATACGCAGTATTTT. It is translated as CASSLGVAGLTDTQYF. The full variable domain, its missing parts supplied by reference TRBV11-2 and TRBJ2-3, is EAGVAQSPRYKIIEKRQSVAFWCNPISGHATLYWYQQILGQGPKLLIQFQNNGVVDDSQLPKDRFSAERLKGVDSTLKIQPAKLEDSAVYLCASSLGVAGLTDTQYFGPGTRLTVL.

The V gene is TRBV10-2, the J gene TRBJ1-2, with TRBD1 as a possible D gene (6 bases). Germline CDR1 and CDR2: WSHSY and SAAADI. The CDR3 sequence is 15 residues long. Trimming shortened V by 7 bases and J by 2 bases, and 17 bases separated the two germline ends. In DNA form, the CDR3 reads TGCGCCAGCAACGCACAGGGAACAGACAACTATGGCTACACCTTC. Its translation: CASNAQGTDNYGYTF.

This chain joins TRBV5-6 and TRBJ2-7; the match to TRBD2 covers 12 bases. V dropped 3 bases and J dropped 3; count of bases not matched to a gene: 13. Germline CDR1 is SGHDT and CDR2 is YYEEEE. The CDR3 is 18 residues long. CDR3 DNA sequence: TGTGCCAGCAGCTCCGGGACTAGCGGGTGGGAGGTAGGCTACGAGCAGTACTTC. Translated, it gives CASSSGTSGWEVGYEQYF.

The gene calls are TRBV9 and TRBJ2-5; possible D gene TRBD2, 5 bases. The CDR3 has 14 residues. In germline, CDR1 is SGDLS, CDR2 YYNGEE. V lost 0 bases and J 5 bases, leaving 11 bases between the germline ends. CDR3 amino acids: CASSVDPGMETQYF. The CDR3 DNA sequence: TGTGCCAGCAGCGTAGACCCGGGGATGGAGACCCAGTACTTC.

The chain is built from TRBV19 and TRBJ2-3; 10 bases map to TRBD2. CDR3 length equals 15 residues. Germline values: CDR1 LNHDA, CDR2 SQIVND (reference sequence). J was trimmed by 4 bases and V by 6 bases; bases with no gene match: 7. This CDR3 reads CASREREGPADTQYF. CDR3 DNA sequence: TGTGCCAGTAGGGAGCGGGAGGGCCCAGCAGATACGCAGTATTTT.